This T cell receptor beta chain was retrieved from a study of T cell changes during pregnancy in multiple sclerosis. Germline lookup yields CDR1 SGDLS and CDR2 YYNGEE. This CDR3 region has 16 residues. The V end was cut by 0 bases, the J end by 0 bases, with 13 bases between. Clones were sequenced by immunoSEQ multiplex PCR, and TCRdb holds only the in-frame ones, with some missing. The sample shows about 58,000 clones, more than 80% of them seen only once. The source was CD4+ T cells from peripheral blood mononuclear cells, collected after pregnancy. The chain links TRBV9 to TRBJ2-7, with D perhaps TRBD2 (7 bases). This sequence originates from a female donor in good health, enrolled as a control in a pregnancy study. The CDR3 region is CASSVDAGASSYEQYF. DNA for the CDR3: TGTGCCAGCAGCGTAGATGCGGGGGCCAGCTCCTACGAGCAGTACTTC.